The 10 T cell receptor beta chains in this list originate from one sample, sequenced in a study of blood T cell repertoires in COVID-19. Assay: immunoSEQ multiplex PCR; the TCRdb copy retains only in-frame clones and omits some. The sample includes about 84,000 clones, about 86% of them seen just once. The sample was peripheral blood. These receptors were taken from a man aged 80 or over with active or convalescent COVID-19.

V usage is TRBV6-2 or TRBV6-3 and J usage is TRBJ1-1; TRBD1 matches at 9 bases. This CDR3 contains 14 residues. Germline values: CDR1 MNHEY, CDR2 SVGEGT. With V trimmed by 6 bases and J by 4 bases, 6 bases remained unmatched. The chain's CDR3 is CASSWGQGVTEAFF. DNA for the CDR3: TGTGCCAGCAGCTGGGGACAGGGTGTCACTGAAGCTTTCTTT.

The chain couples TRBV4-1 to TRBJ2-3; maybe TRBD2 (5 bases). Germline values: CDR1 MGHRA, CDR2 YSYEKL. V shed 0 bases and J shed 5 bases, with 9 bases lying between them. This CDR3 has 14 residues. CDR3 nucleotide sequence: TGCGCCAGCAGCCAAGATAGAGGGCTAGATACGCAGTATTTT. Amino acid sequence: CASSQDRGLDTQYF.

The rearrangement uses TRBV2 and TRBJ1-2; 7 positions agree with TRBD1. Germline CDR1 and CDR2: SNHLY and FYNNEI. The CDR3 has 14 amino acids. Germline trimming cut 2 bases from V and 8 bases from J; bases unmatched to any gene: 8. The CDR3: CASSERQGGRGYTF. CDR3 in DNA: TGTGCCAGCAGTGAACGACAGGGTGGTCGCGGCTACACCTTC.

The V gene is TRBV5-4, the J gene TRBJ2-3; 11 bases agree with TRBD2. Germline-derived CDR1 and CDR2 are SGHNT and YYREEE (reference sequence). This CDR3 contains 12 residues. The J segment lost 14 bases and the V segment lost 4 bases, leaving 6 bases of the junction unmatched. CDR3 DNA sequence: TGTGCCAGCAGCGTGATTAGCGGGAGGGCGTATTTT. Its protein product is CASSVISGRAYF.

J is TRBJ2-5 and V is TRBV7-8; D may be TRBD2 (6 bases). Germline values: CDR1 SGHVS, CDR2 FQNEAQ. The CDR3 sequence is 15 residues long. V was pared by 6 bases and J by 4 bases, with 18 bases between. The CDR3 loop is CASRERGGPPETQYF. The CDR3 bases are TGTGCCAGCAGGGAGCGAGGAGGGCCTCCAGAGACCCAGTACTTC.

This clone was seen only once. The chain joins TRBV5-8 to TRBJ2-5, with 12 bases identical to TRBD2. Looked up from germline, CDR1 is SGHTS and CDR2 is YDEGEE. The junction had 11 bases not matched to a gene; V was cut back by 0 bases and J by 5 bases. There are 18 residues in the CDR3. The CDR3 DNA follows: TGTGCCAGCAGCTTGGGGGGACTAGCGGGCGCTCGCCGGGAGACCCAGTACTTC. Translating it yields CASSLGGLAGARRETQYF.

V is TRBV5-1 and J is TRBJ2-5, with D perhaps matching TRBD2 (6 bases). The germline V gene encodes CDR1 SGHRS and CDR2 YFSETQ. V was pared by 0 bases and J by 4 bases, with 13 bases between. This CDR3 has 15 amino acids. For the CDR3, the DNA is TGCGCCAGCAGCTTGGGAGAAGGAGGGCGAGAGACCCAGTACTTC. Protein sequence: CASSLGEGGRETQYF.

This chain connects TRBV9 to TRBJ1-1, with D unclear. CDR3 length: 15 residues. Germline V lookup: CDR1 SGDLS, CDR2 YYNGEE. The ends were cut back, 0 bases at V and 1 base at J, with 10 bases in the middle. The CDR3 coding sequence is TGTGCCAGCAGCGTAGGAGGGCGAGGGAACACTGAAGCTTTCTTT. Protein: CASSVGGRGNTEAFF.

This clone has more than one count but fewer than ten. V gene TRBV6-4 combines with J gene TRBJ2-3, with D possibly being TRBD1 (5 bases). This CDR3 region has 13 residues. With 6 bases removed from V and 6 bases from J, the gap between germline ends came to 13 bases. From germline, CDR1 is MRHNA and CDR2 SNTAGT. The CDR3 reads CASSEETADTQYF. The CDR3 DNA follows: TGTGCCAGCAGCGAAGAGACAGCGGATACGCAGTATTTT.

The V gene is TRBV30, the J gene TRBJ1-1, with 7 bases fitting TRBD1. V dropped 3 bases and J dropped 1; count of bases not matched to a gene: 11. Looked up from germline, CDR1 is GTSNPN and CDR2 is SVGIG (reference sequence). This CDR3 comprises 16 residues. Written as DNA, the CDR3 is TGTGCCTGGAGAAGGAAGGGGGCGGACGGGAACACTGAAGCTTTCTTT. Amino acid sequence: CAWRRKGADGNTEAFF. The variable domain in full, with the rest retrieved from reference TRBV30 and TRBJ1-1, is SQTIHQWPATLVQPVGSPLSLECTVEGTSNPNLYWYRQAAGRGLQLLFYSVGIGQISSEVPQNLSASRPQDRQFILSSKKLLLSDSGFYLCAWRRKGADGNTEAFFGQGTRLTVV.